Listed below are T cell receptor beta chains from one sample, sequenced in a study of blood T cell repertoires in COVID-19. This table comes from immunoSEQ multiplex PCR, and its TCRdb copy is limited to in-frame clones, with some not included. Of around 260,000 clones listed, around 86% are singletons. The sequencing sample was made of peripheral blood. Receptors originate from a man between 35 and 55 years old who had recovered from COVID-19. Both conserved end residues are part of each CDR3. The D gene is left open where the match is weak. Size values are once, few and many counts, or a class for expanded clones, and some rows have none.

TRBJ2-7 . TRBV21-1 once CASSRQQYF TGTGCCAGCAGCCGTCAGCAGTACTTC
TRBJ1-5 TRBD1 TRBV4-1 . CASSHMDRGDNQPQHF TGCGCCAGCAGCCACATGGACAGGGGGGACAATCAGCCCCAGCATTTT
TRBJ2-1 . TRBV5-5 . CASNQTPTGARANEQFF TGTGCCAGCAACCAAACACCCACGGGAGCCAGAGCGAATGAGCAGTTCTTC
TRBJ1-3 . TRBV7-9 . CASSPARSISGNTIYF TGTGCCAGCAGCCCCGCCCGGTCAATCTCTGGAAACACCATATATTTT
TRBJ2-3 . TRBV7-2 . CASSPQGMWTDTQYF TGTGCCAGCAGCCCCCAGGGGATGTGGACAGATACGCAGTATTTT
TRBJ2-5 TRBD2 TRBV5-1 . CASRYSSGAETQYF TGCGCCAGCAGGTACTCTAGCGGGGCAGAGACCCAGTACTTC
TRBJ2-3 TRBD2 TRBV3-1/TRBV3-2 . CASSQRGLAGGGSGTDTQYF TGTGCCAGCAGCCAAAGAGGACTAGCGGGGGGCGGCAGCGGCACAGATACGCAGTATTTT
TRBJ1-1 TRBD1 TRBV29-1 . CSAIQGGRAEAFF TGCAGCGCCATCCAGGGGGGTAGGGCTGAAGCTTTCTTT
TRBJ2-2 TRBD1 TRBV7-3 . CASSIRGTGAFSTGELFF TGTGCCAGCAGCATAAGGGGGACAGGGGCATTTAGCACCGGGGAGCTGTTTTTT
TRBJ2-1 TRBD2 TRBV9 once CASSLPSGSGYNEQFF TGTGCCAGCAGCTTGCCTAGCGGGAGTGGGTACAATGAGCAGTTCTTC
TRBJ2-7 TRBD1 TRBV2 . CASSEPGQGRSYEQYF TGTGCCAGCAGTGAACCCGGACAGGGACGATCCTACGAGCAGTACTTC
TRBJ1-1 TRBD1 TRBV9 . CASSPRDRGILNTEAFF TGTGCCAGCAGCCCGCGGGACAGGGGGATTTTGAACACTGAAGCTTTCTTT
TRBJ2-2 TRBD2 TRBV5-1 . CASSPGRLAGNGELFF TGCGCCAGCAGCCCCGGTCGACTAGCGGGTAACGGGGAGCTGTTTTTT
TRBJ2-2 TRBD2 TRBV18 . CASSRATSGVSSSGELFF TGTGCCAGCTCACGAGCGACTAGCGGGGTCTCCTCATCCGGGGAGCTGTTTTTT
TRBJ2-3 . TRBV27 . CASSSFSTDTQYF TGTGCCAGCAGTTCCTTTAGCACAGATACGCAGTATTTT
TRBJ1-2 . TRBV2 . CASIRRLNYGYTF TGTGCCAGCATTCGGCGGCTTAACTATGGCTACACCTTC
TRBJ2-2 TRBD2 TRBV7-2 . CASSPGLVTGELFF TGTGCCAGCAGCCCGGGACTAGTAACCGGGGAGCTGTTTTTT
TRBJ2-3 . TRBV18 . CASSFARSSTDTQYF TGTGCCAGCTCGTTCGCGCGGAGCAGCACAGATACGCAGTATTTT
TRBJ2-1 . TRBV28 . CASSVAGPNYNEQFF TGTGCCAGCAGCGTGGCGGGGCCTAACTACAATGAGCAGTTCTTC
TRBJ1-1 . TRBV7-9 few CASSLGSLVGTEAFF TGTGCCAGCAGCTTAGGGAGCCTTGTGGGCACTGAAGCTTTCTTT
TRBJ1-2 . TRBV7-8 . CASSLDTGGGYTF TGTGCCAGCAGCTTAGATACGGGGGGCGGCTACACCTTC
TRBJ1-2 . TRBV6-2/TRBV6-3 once CASSYPSSLYGYTF TGTGCCAGCAGTTACCCAAGTAGTCTCTATGGCTACACCTTC
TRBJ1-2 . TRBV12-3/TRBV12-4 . CASSLGRDTGYTF TGTGCCAGCAGTTTGGGCCGGGACACCGGCTACACCTTC
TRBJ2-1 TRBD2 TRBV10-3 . CAISESMAGDYNEQFF TGTGCCATCAGTGAGTCGATGGCGGGGGACTACAATGAGCAGTTCTTC
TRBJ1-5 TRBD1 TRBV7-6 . CASSLGQGDQPQHF TGTGCCAGCAGCCTGGGACAGGGAGATCAGCCCCAGCATTTT
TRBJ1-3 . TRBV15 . CATSRADGQRSGNTIYF TGTGCCACCAGCAGGGCCGATGGACAGCGCTCTGGAAACACCATATATTTT
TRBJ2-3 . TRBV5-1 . CASSLAPADTQYF TGCGCCAGCAGCTTGGCCCCCGCAGATACGCAGTATTTT
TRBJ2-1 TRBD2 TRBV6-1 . CASSENPSGYNEQFF TGTGCCAGCAGTGAAAACCCTAGCGGCTACAATGAGCAGTTCTTC
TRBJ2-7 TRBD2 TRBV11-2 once CASSDRLAGRGEQYF TGTGCCAGCAGCGACAGACTAGCGGGGCGGGGCGAGCAGTACTTC
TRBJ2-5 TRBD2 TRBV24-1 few CATSDLQRLAEETQYF TGTGCCACCAGTGATTTGCAACGGCTAGCGGAAGAGACCCAGTACTTC
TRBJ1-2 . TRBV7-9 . CASSLSGRGTDLSYGYTF TGTGCCAGCAGCCTGTCCGGGAGGGGCACAGATCTGAGCTATGGCTACACCTTC
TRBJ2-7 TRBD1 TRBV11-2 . CASNSPYSGQTKYEQYF TGTGCCAGCAACTCCCCATATTCGGGACAGACAAAATACGAGCAGTACTTC
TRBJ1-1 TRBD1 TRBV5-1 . CASSGRQGINTEAFF TGCGCCAGCAGCGGCAGACAGGGGATCAACACTGAAGCTTTCTTT
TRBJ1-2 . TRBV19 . CASSSFGGYGYTF TGTGCCAGTAGTTCATTCGGGGGATATGGCTACACCTTC
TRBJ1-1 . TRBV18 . CASSQTGMNTEAFF TGTGCCAGCTCTCAAACAGGCATGAACACTGAAGCTTTCTTT
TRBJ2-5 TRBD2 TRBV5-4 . CASSQGQRGAQETQYF TGTGCCAGCAGCCAAGGACAGCGGGGGGCCCAAGAGACCCAGTACTTC
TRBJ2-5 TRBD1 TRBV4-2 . CASSQGTGIQETQYF TGTGCCAGCAGCCAAGGGACAGGCATCCAAGAGACCCAGTACTTC
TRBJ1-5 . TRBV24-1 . CATGGYGTIGCQPQHF TGTGCCACGGGGGGATATGGGACGATAGGATGCCAGCCCCAGCATTTT
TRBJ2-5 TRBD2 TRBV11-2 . CASSRSSRLAVGGGETQYF TGTGCCAGCAGCCGCAGCAGCCGACTAGCGGTGGGAGGGGGGGAGACCCAGTACTTC
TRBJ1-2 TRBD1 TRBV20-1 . CSAPMATGVLF TGCAGTGCTCCTATGGCGACAGGGGTTCTGTTC
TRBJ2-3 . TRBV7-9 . CASSQQGADTQYF TGTGCCAGCAGCCAACAGGGTGCAGATACGCAGTATTTT
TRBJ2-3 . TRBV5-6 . CASSWPAGQNTDTQYF TGTGCCAGCAGCTGGCCCGCGGGACAGAATACAGATACGCAGTATTTT
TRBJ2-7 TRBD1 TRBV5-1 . CASSRTGTGLHEQYF TGCGCCAGCAGCAGAACCGGGACAGGGCTCCACGAGCAGTACTTC
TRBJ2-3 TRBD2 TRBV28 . CASFSGGGRIDTQYF TGTGCCAGCTTTTCTGGGGGGGGTCGGATAGATACGCAGTATTTT
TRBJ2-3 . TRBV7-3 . CASSLLGGVGTDTQYF TGTGCCAGCAGCTTATTGGGCGGGGTGGGCACAGATACGCAGTATTTT
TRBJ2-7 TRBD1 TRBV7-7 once CASGTGFEQYF TGTGCCTCCGGGACAGGGTTCGAGCAGTACTTC
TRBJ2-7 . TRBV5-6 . CASSLGALVARDEQYF TGTGCCAGCAGCTTGGGGGCACTGGTGGCAAGAGACGAGCAGTACTTC